This TCR beta chain is from a study of glioma-infiltrating T cells. Germline V CDR1 and CDR2: SGHKS, YYEKEE (reference sequence). V was shortened by 6 bases and J by 1 base, with 16 bases between the two germline ends. This CDR3 contains 15 residues. Study results and caveats: Only very few CDR3 sequences appeared in both tissue and blood. Gliomas, especially low-grade, showed above-expected tissue-blood divergence; non-neoplastic patients showed below.

This clonotype was detected ten times or more. The antigen remains unidentified. Using RNA template, CDR3s of TCR alpha and beta were amplified with iRepertoire arm-PCR. Input was roughly 85-450 ng of tissue mRNA or PBMC total RNA. TCRdb re-called the multiplex PCR reads with MiXCR, one entry per CDR3 protein. Of tens of thousands of distinct CDR3 sequences listed, 20% to 25% are singletons. The sequence was obtained from a human donor with low-grade glioma or glioblastoma, undergoing nonglioma brain surgery, or in good health (not recorded which). What was sequenced was glioma tissue, nonneoplastic brain tissue, or PBMCs (not recorded which). The chain recombines TRBV5-5 with TRBJ1-1; D is undetermined. The chain's CDR3 is CASIPPGSPNTEAFF. CDR3 nucleotide sequence: TGTGCCAGCATCCCACCTGGGTCCCCGAACACTGAAGCTTTCTTT. The entire variable domain, with the rest obtained from reference TRBV5-5 and TRBJ1-1, is as follows: DAGVTQSPTHLIKTRGQQVTLRCSPISGHKSVSWYQQVLGQGPQFIFQYYEKEERGRGNFPDRFSARQFPNYSSELNVNALLLGDSALYLCASIPPGSPNTEAFFGQGTRLTVV.